This TCR beta chain was profiled in a study of T cells in Graves' hyperthyroidism and ophthalmopathy (dated by TCRdb to between 2018 and 2020). As for the study more broadly: Peripheral blood was collected at initial diagnosis, before any treatment. To identify TCR V-J signatures that set the groups apart, the researchers used a discovery cohort of about a hundred patients, made up of about 44 with Graves' ophthalmopathy and some 55 with stable Graves' hyperthyroidism. Whether ophthalmopathy could be predicted prospectively was tested in an independent validation cohort made up of about 20 hyperthyroidism patients plus 17 patients who later progressed to ophthalmopathy. For training and testing, the roughly 100 patients in the discovery cohort were randomly divided in a 7:3 ratio. The study also compared thyroid tissue and blood T-cell repertoires from about 6 Graves' hyperthyroidism patients. Once sampling was done, hyperthyroidism patients were given methimazole at a starting dose of 30 mg daily, whereas ophthalmopathy patients were given high-dose intravenous methylprednisolone. The paper describes TCR Vbeta CDR3 sequencing of 120 to 150 peripheral blood samples, made up of around 41 ophthalmopathy patients, more than 70 hyperthyroidism patients and roughly 17 progressor patients.

Findings and caveats that apply to the study as a whole: Sample size was not statistically predetermined, and investigators were not blinded to group allocation. In cross-validation, a model built on a 13 V-J signature told ophthalmopathy apart from stable hyperthyroidism with roughly 87% sensitivity and approximately 84% specificity, and in testing the same model reached 80%/75%. Most expanded thyroid clonotypes (frequency above 0.001) were also detected in blood, suggesting blood repertoires may reflect thyroid immune responses. In validation, the model predicted progression to ophthalmopathy a median of approximately 6.6 months before onset, with approximately 71% sensitivity and roughly 72% specificity.

Ophthalmopathy patients had moderately to severely active disease, with a Clinical Activity Score of 3 or more, a NOSPECS grade of 4 or more, and a disease duration of less than 3 months. The study excluded patients with uncontrolled infections, other autoimmune diseases, pregnancy or lactation. Diagnoses relied on clinical symptoms, serum thyroxine and TRAb, thyroid ultrasound and orbital computed tomography. Ficoll-Paque density gradient centrifugation was used to isolate PBMCs from approximately 11 ml of fresh peripheral blood. Total RNA was extracted using Trizol reagent, and RNA quality was assessed on an Agilent 2100 Bioanalyzer. With respect to this clonotype: Its recognized antigen is unknown. It has no much larger one-base neighbor in the sample; base qualities were not kept.

As encoded in the germline V gene (reference sequence), CDR1 is DFQATT while CDR2 is SNEGSKA. The junction shows trimming of 5 bases on V and 4 bases on J, and the gene matches do not reach 3 bases of it. The CDR3 has 13 amino acids, counting the end cysteine and phenylalanine. Only the CDR3 portion is preserved as DNA: 39 bases, with reading frame beginning at the first base. TCR beta CDR3 regions were amplified from RNA transcripts. For the first round of RT-PCR on the TCR CDR3, the HTBI primer set was used together with the Qiagen OneStep RT-PCR kit. Libraries were constructed in a second round of multiplex PCR, after which size selection and purification were performed. Libraries were sequenced paired-end with 100 bp reads on an Illumina HiSeq2000. On the authors' methods: SOAPnuke was used to process the raw data, throwing out any read that contained adapters or uncalled bases, had a mean Phred below 15, or lacked an exact constant-primer or identifier match. COPE v1.2.5 was used to merge high-quality paired reads, and clonotypes were defined as unique nucleotide sequences. MiTCR v1.1 was used to align the clonotypes against IMGT TRBV, TRBD and TRBJ reference segments. The analysis included only V-J combinations with a frequency above 0.0001, which together covered 98% to 99.2% of the repertoires. A TCS score was defined as the ratio between F50 (clonal expansion) and ExV (chaos), using BLOSUM62-based TCRdist between CDR3 peptides within each V-J. Welch's t-statistics and random forest reduced roughly 500 V-J features to roughly 13, which were used in a naive Bayes classifier (R e1071). Thyroid-blood repertoire similarity was quantified with the Morisita-Horn index. In TCRdb, the public reads were trimmed at Q25 with fastp and aligned with MiXCR, with productive beta chains retained. Each entry is one CDR3 protein sequence, shown with its most common DNA and genes. The V and J calls, along with clone size, are taken from TCRdb and not from the paper's own processing. This sample lists tens of thousands of distinct CDR3 sequences; 53% were detected once. The ten top clones hold 3.3% of the sample.

The sequenced sample consisted of blood. The sequence came from an older woman with Graves' ophthalmopathy. The sequence joins TRBV20-1 to TRBJ2-3; TRBD2 lines up with 10 middle nucleotides. The nucleotide sequence is given as TGCAGTGCTGCTAGCGGGAGTCCAGATACGCAGTATTTT. It is translated as CSAASGSPDTQYF.